The T cell receptor (beta chain) described here comes from a study of cytomegalovirus exposure and HLA in healthy donors. Regarding the study as a whole: When analyzed later, a missense DCLRE1C variant was found to be linked to TCR beta V- and J-gene trimming. Further analysis was carried out later, and it showed several of the most significant clusters appearing linked to common viral pathogens.

In the PCR, 60 Vbeta and 13 Jbeta primers were used. This table comes from immunoSEQ multiplex PCR, and its TCRdb copy is limited to in-frame clones, with some not included. The table lists about 120,000 clones, around 80% of them singletons. Germline CDR1 PRHDT, CDR2 FYEKMQ (reference sequence). The CDR3 covers 14 residues. V was pared by 5 bases and J by 4 bases, with 14 bases between. This clone was seen only a few times. Its matching antigen is unknown. The source of this sequence is a female donor in good health and CMV-seronegative. Sequences were obtained from PBMCs. The chain recombines TRBV13 with TRBJ2-5; maybe TRBD2 (6 bases). The CDR3 loop is CASSPSLGGETQYF. CDR3 nucleotide sequence: TGTGCCAGCAGCCCGTCCCTGGGGGGAGAGACCCAGTACTTC. Variable domain in full (rest from reference TRBV13 and TRBJ2-5): AAGVIQSPRHLIKEKRETATLKCYPIPRHDTVYWYQQGPGQDPQFLISFYEKMQSDKGSIPDRFSAQQFSDYHSELNMSSLELGDSALYFCASSPSLGGETQYFGPGTRLLVL.